The rows below give T cell receptor beta chains drawn from one sample of a study of T-cell memory formation after mild COVID-19. A single record per CDR3 protein comes from TCRdb applying MiXCR to the 5' RACE reads. The sample gives 150,000 to 200,000 distinct CDR3 sequences, about 28% of which show up once; about 12% is in the top ten. Sequenced input: PBMCs or a T cell subset sorted from them (not recorded which). The receptors stem from an adult woman who had mild COVID-19 (a few samples of this study predate the infection). Cell type and time point are not known. The CDR3 runs from the conserved cysteine through the conserved F or W. A D gene is named only where the DNA matches it firmly. Not every row has a clone size; where given, it reads once, few, many or a size class.

d_gene: .
j_gene: TRBJ1-1
abundance: .
v_gene: TRBV5-1
CDR3nt: TGCGCCAGCAGCTTGGCCGTCAGGGCTAACACTGAAGCTTTCTTT
CDR3aa: CASSLAVRANTEAFF

d_gene: .
j_gene: TRBJ1-6
abundance: .
v_gene: TRBV7-2
CDR3nt: TGTGCCAGCAGCATAGGGTGGACGGGTTCACCCCTCCACTTT
CDR3aa: CASSIGWTGSPLHF

d_gene: .
j_gene: TRBJ2-3
abundance: .
v_gene: TRBV20-1
CDR3nt: TGCAGTGCTAGTGAAAGGGGGGTCACAGATACGCAGTATTTT
CDR3aa: CSASERGVTDTQYF

d_gene: .
j_gene: TRBJ2-7
abundance: .
v_gene: TRBV9
CDR3nt: TGTGCCAGCAGCGTAGCGTCAGGAGGCTCCTACGAGCAGTACTTC
CDR3aa: CASSVASGGSYEQYF

d_gene: .
j_gene: TRBJ2-1
abundance: .
v_gene: TRBV15
CDR3nt: TGTGCCACCAGCAGAGTACTGGAGGTCACCTACAATGAGCAGTTCTTC
CDR3aa: CATSRVLEVTYNEQFF

d_gene: TRBD1
j_gene: TRBJ2-7
abundance: .
v_gene: TRBV6-6
CDR3nt: TGTGCCAGCAGTTACAGGGACAGGTCCTACGAGCAGTACTTC
CDR3aa: CASSYRDRSYEQYF

d_gene: .
j_gene: TRBJ2-6
abundance: .
v_gene: TRBV7-3
CDR3nt: TGTGCCAGCAGCTTAACGGCTGTCTCTGGGGCCAACGTCCTGACTTTC
CDR3aa: CASSLTAVSGANVLTF

d_gene: .
j_gene: TRBJ2-3
abundance: .
v_gene: TRBV7-3
CDR3nt: TGTGCCAGCAGGGCAATGGGGACAGATACGCAGTATTTT
CDR3aa: CASRAMGTDTQYF

d_gene: TRBD1
j_gene: TRBJ2-7
abundance: .
v_gene: TRBV7-6
CDR3nt: TGTGCCAGCAGCTTAAACCCGGGACAGATCTTTACGGGGCAGTACTTC
CDR3aa: CASSLNPGQIFTGQYF

d_gene: TRBD1
j_gene: TRBJ2-7
abundance: .
v_gene: TRBV12-3/TRBV12-4
CDR3nt: TGTGCCAGCAGTTCCCGGGACAGTCCCTACGAGCAGTACTTC
CDR3aa: CASSSRDSPYEQYF

d_gene: .
j_gene: TRBJ2-6
abundance: .
v_gene: TRBV9
CDR3nt: TGTGCCAGCAGCGCGGGACACAGCTCTGGGGCCAACGTCCTGACTTTC
CDR3aa: CASSAGHSSGANVLTF

d_gene: TRBD1
j_gene: TRBJ2-2
abundance: .
v_gene: TRBV6-5
CDR3nt: TGTGCCAGCAGTTACTCCTCCCCGGGACAGGGGGCAGGCGGGGAGCTGTTTTTT
CDR3aa: CASSYSSPGQGAGGELFF

d_gene: TRBD2
j_gene: TRBJ2-5
abundance: .
v_gene: TRBV4-2
CDR3nt: TGTGCCAGCAGCCAAGATTTCCCTCCTAGCGGGAAGGTCCAACAAGAGACCCAGTACTTC
CDR3aa: CASSQDFPPSGKVQQETQYF

d_gene: .
j_gene: TRBJ2-7
abundance: few
v_gene: TRBV4-3
CDR3nt: TGCGCCAGCAGCGAAATCCGGGACGGATCCTACGAGCAGTACTTC
CDR3aa: CASSEIRDGSYEQYF

d_gene: .
j_gene: TRBJ2-7
abundance: few
v_gene: TRBV6-5
CDR3nt: TGTGCCAGCTCTCTTAACGGGAAGGCCAGAACCTACGAGCAGTACTTC
CDR3aa: CASSLNGKARTYEQYF

d_gene: .
j_gene: TRBJ2-1
abundance: few
v_gene: TRBV24-1
CDR3nt: TGTGCCACCAGTGATAGGACAGCCGAATACAATGAGCAGTTCTTC
CDR3aa: CATSDRTAEYNEQFF

d_gene: .
j_gene: TRBJ2-1
abundance: few
v_gene: TRBV18
CDR3nt: TGTGCCAGCTCTCGGGCCTACAATGAGCAGTTCTTC
CDR3aa: CASSRAYNEQFF

d_gene: TRBD2
j_gene: TRBJ2-3
abundance: .
v_gene: TRBV5-6
CDR3nt: TGTGCCAGCAGCGGACTAGCGGGGGGGCCACCAGATACGCAGTATTTT
CDR3aa: CASSGLAGGPPDTQYF

d_gene: TRBD2
j_gene: TRBJ2-7
abundance: .
v_gene: TRBV20-1
CDR3nt: TGCAGTGCTGGAACAGGGACTAGCGGGGACTACGAGCAGTACTTC
CDR3aa: CSAGTGTSGDYEQYF

d_gene: .
j_gene: TRBJ2-1
abundance: .
v_gene: TRBV7-3
CDR3nt: TGTGCCAGCAGCTTACGCGCGGGGAGCTCCTACAATGAGCAGTTCTTC
CDR3aa: CASSLRAGSSYNEQFF

d_gene: TRBD2
j_gene: TRBJ2-7
abundance: once
v_gene: TRBV6-5
CDR3nt: TGTGCCAGCAGTTACTCATTCAGCGGGAGTGGCGAGCAGTACTTC
CDR3aa: CASSYSFSGSGEQYF

d_gene: TRBD1
j_gene: TRBJ1-1
abundance: many
v_gene: TRBV9
CDR3nt: TGTGCCAGCAGCGTAGGAACAGGGGGCAATGAAGCTTTCTTT
CDR3aa: CASSVGTGGNEAFF

d_gene: TRBD1
j_gene: TRBJ2-1
abundance: .
v_gene: TRBV12-3/TRBV12-4
CDR3nt: TGTGCCAGCAGTCCGGGACAGGTTGCGAATCGGCAGTTCTTC
CDR3aa: CASSPGQVANRQFF

d_gene: TRBD2
j_gene: TRBJ2-1
abundance: .
v_gene: TRBV14
CDR3nt: TGTGCCAGCAGCCCCGGGGGACTAGCGGGCTACAATGAGCAGTTCTTC
CDR3aa: CASSPGGLAGYNEQFF

d_gene: .
j_gene: TRBJ1-1
abundance: .
v_gene: TRBV7-9
CDR3nt: TGTGCCAGCGTTGACAGCAGCGCTGAAGCTTTCTTT
CDR3aa: CASVDSSAEAFF

d_gene: .
j_gene: TRBJ2-7
abundance: few
v_gene: TRBV21-1
CDR3nt: TGTGCCAGCAGCAAAGGAGGCGGGAGGGCGGGCGAGCAGTACTTC
CDR3aa: CASSKGGGRAGEQYF

d_gene: .
j_gene: TRBJ1-5
abundance: .
v_gene: TRBV12-3/TRBV12-4
CDR3nt: TGTGCCAGCAGTTTCACAGAGCCCCCCCAGCATTTT
CDR3aa: CASSFTEPPQHF

d_gene: TRBD1
j_gene: TRBJ1-1
abundance: few
v_gene: TRBV20-1
CDR3nt: TGCAGTGCTAGCCGGGACAGGGATCTGATGAACACTGAAGCTTTCTTT
CDR3aa: CSASRDRDLMNTEAFF

d_gene: TRBD1
j_gene: TRBJ1-6
abundance: .
v_gene: TRBV27
CDR3nt: TGTGCCAGCAGTTCCACCTGGGACAGGACGCGATCACCCCTCCACTTT
CDR3aa: CASSSTWDRTRSPLHF

d_gene: .
j_gene: TRBJ1-1
abundance: few
v_gene: TRBV29-1
CDR3nt: TGCAGCGGAGAAGTTCGGGGCACCCACACTGAAGCTTTCTTT
CDR3aa: CSGEVRGTHTEAFF

d_gene: .
j_gene: TRBJ2-1
abundance: few
v_gene: TRBV7-5
CDR3nt: .
CDR3aa: CISVPEAPTPSVSPTHNEQFF

d_gene: .
j_gene: TRBJ1-1
abundance: many
v_gene: TRBV7-3
CDR3nt: TGTGCCAGCAGCTTAAACAGGAACACTGAAGCTTTCTTT
CDR3aa: CASSLNRNTEAFF

d_gene: TRBD1
j_gene: TRBJ2-3
abundance: .
v_gene: TRBV7-3
CDR3nt: TGTGCCAGCAGCTTAATGCGCAGTCTTCAGGGGGACACAGATACGCAGTATTTT
CDR3aa: CASSLMRSLQGDTDTQYF

d_gene: .
j_gene: TRBJ2-7
abundance: few
v_gene: TRBV11-2
CDR3nt: TGTGCCAGCAGCTTATACCTAGAAGGTCTCGAGCAGTACTTC
CDR3aa: CASSLYLEGLEQYF

d_gene: .
j_gene: TRBJ1-2
abundance: few
v_gene: TRBV27
CDR3nt: TGTGCCAGCAGTTCATCCGAGAAGTATGGCTACACCTTC
CDR3aa: CASSSSEKYGYTF

d_gene: .
j_gene: TRBJ1-2
abundance: .
v_gene: TRBV7-9
CDR3nt: TGTGCCAGCAGCTTGGTGCCCAACGATGGCTACACCTTC
CDR3aa: CASSLVPNDGYTF

d_gene: TRBD2
j_gene: TRBJ2-3
abundance: .
v_gene: TRBV6-5
CDR3nt: TGTGCCAGCAGCCCCGAGGGGACTAGACTCTTTACGCAATATTTT
CDR3aa: CASSPEGTRLFTQYF

d_gene: .
j_gene: TRBJ2-1
abundance: .
v_gene: TRBV7-6
CDR3nt: TGTGCCAGCAGCCCCCTGTGGGAGGCCAACAATGAGCAGTTCTTC
CDR3aa: CASSPLWEANNEQFF

d_gene: .
j_gene: TRBJ2-1
abundance: .
v_gene: TRBV28
CDR3nt: TGTGCCAGCAGTTTATCTCTAGAGTACAATGAGCAGTTCTTC
CDR3aa: CASSLSLEYNEQFF

d_gene: .
j_gene: TRBJ2-3
abundance: few
v_gene: TRBV5-1
CDR3nt: TGCGCCAGCAGCTTTGGGAGGCAAGGCACAGATACGCAGTATTTT
CDR3aa: CASSFGRQGTDTQYF

d_gene: TRBD2
j_gene: TRBJ2-5
abundance: .
v_gene: TRBV14
CDR3nt: TGTGCCAGCAGCCAAACACTAGCGCCTCAAGAGACCCAGTACTTC
CDR3aa: CASSQTLAPQETQYF

d_gene: .
j_gene: TRBJ2-2
abundance: .
v_gene: TRBV15
CDR3nt: TGTGCCACCAGCAGTGCTGGAAACGCCGGGGAGCTGTTTTTT
CDR3aa: CATSSAGNAGELFF

d_gene: TRBD2
j_gene: TRBJ2-5
abundance: many
v_gene: TRBV30
CDR3nt: TGTGCCTCAAGACTAGCGGGAGCCTCCCAAGAGACCCAGTACTTC
CDR3aa: CASRLAGASQETQYF

d_gene: .
j_gene: TRBJ2-2
abundance: .
v_gene: TRBV9
CDR3nt: TGTGCCAGCAGCGTAGCTGGCTCGTCTGGCGGGGAGCTGTTTTTT
CDR3aa: CASSVAGSSGGELFF

d_gene: .
j_gene: TRBJ2-1
abundance: few
v_gene: TRBV4-2
CDR3nt: TGTGCCAGCAGCCAAGAATCGCAGCACAATGAGCAGTTCTTC
CDR3aa: CASSQESQHNEQFF

d_gene: .
j_gene: TRBJ2-1
abundance: few
v_gene: TRBV9
CDR3nt: TGTGCCAGCAGCGTGACAGGCTCCTCCTACAATGAGCAGTTCTTC
CDR3aa: CASSVTGSSYNEQFF

d_gene: .
j_gene: TRBJ2-3
abundance: .
v_gene: TRBV6-6
CDR3nt: TGTGCCAGCAGTTACTTTTGGCGGGGTTCTAGCACAGATACGCAGTATTTT
CDR3aa: CASSYFWRGSSTDTQYF

d_gene: .
j_gene: TRBJ1-3
abundance: few
v_gene: TRBV15
CDR3nt: TGTGCCACCAGCAGCACCTCGGGGGGGCCTGGAAACACCATATATTTT
CDR3aa: CATSSTSGGPGNTIYF